This TCR beta chain was observed in a study of blood T cell repertoires in COVID-19. As for the study in general: PBMCs, B-cell-depleted T cells, or T cells were the source of the cDNA or gDNA that made up the material.

TCRdb keeps only in-frame clones here, not all; method: immunoSEQ multiplex PCR. Seen here are nearly 35,000 clones, about 89% observed once, and the top ten hold roughly 44%. V was clipped by 5 bases and J by 1 base, with 9 bases between them. This CDR3 is built from 13 residues. Germline CDR1 MNHEY, CDR2 SVGAGI. The TCR was taken from a human donor in a cohort sampled during active COVID-19. The sample comprised peripheral blood. V gene TRBV6-5 combines with J gene TRBJ2-7; maybe TRBD1 (6 bases). In DNA, the CDR3 is TGTGCCAGCAGTCGGACAGCTTCCTACGAGCAGTACTTC. Its translation is CASSRTASYEQYF.